Listed below are T cell receptor beta chains from one sample, sequenced in a study of T cell clones after liver transplantation. Generated by immunoSEQ multiplex PCR, the TCRdb table keeps only in-frame clones and is missing some. The sample has about 70,000 clones, 80% seen once. The material sequenced was CD4+ T cells from blood, taken 12 months after liver transplant. These receptors all stem from a human patient who received a liver transplant. The graft donor may account for some of the T cells. CDR3s include the opening cysteine and the closing phenylalanine or tryptophan. Each record gives: V gene, J gene, D gene, clone size, CDR3 protein, CDR3 DNA. D genes are given only for firm matches. Only some rows state a clone size, as once, few, many or a class for expanded clones.

V: TRBV5-1; J: TRBJ2-7; D: TRBD1; size: NA; CDR3: CASSKTGGNSYEQYF; DNA: TGCGCCAGCAGCAAGACAGGGGGCAATTCCTACGAGCAGTACTTC
V: TRBV18; J: TRBJ2-2; D: NA; size: NA; CDR3: CASSPPSRTNTGELFF; DNA: TGTGCCAGCTCACCCCCCTCCCGTACGAACACCGGGGAGCTGTTTTTT
V: TRBV7-7; J: TRBJ2-5; D: TRBD2; size: NA; CDR3: CASSPGLAGGETQYF; DNA: TGTGCCAGCAGCCCGGGACTAGCGGGTGGAGAGACCCAGTACTTC
V: TRBV19; J: TRBJ2-1; D: NA; size: few; CDR3: CASSKASRGNEQFF; DNA: TGTGCCAGTAGTAAAGCTAGCCGGGGAAATGAGCAGTTCTTC
V: TRBV29-1; J: TRBJ1-4; D: NA; size: once; CDR3: CSVSPSTNEKLFF; DNA: TGCAGCGTTTCTCCCAGTACTAATGAAAAACTGTTTTTT
V: TRBV5-1; J: TRBJ2-5; D: NA; size: NA; CDR3: CASSLETVGQETQYF; DNA: TGCGCCAGCAGCTTGGAGACAGTCGGGCAAGAGACCCAGTACTTC
V: TRBV6-5; J: TRBJ2-5; D: TRBD1; size: NA; CDR3: CASRRQGLLYF; DNA: TGTGCCAGCAGGAGACAGGGATTACTGTACTTC
V: TRBV12-5; J: TRBJ2-3; D: NA; size: NA; CDR3: CASGGGNPMGDTQYF; DNA: TGTGCTAGTGGTGGGGGGAATCCGATGGGAGATACGCAGTATTTT
V: TRBV7-2; J: TRBJ1-1; D: NA; size: NA; CDR3: CASSLDPGRTEAFF; DNA: TGTGCCAGCAGCTTAGATCCAGGGAGGACTGAAGCTTTCTTT
V: TRBV6-5; J: TRBJ2-7; D: TRBD2; size: once; CDR3: CASSPPGGGQQYF; DNA: TGTGCCAGCAGCCCCCCGGGAGGGGGGCAGCAGTACTTC
V: TRBV27; J: TRBJ2-7; D: NA; size: NA; CDR3: CASGRDNREQYF; DNA: TGTGCCAGCGGGCGGGACAATCGGGAGCAGTACTTC
V: TRBV11-3; J: TRBJ2-2; D: NA; size: NA; CDR3: CASSFTAAAGELFF; DNA: TGTGCCAGCAGCTTTACGGCGGCGGCCGGGGAGCTGTTTTTT
V: TRBV7-2; J: TRBJ1-4; D: TRBD1; size: NA; CDR3: CASNLQGNRGNEKLFF; DNA: TGTGCCAGCAACTTACAGGGGAATCGGGGTAATGAAAAACTGTTTTTT
V: TRBV15; J: TRBJ2-3; D: TRBD2; size: NA; CDR3: CATSREILAGGPSWTDTQYF; DNA: TGTGCCACCAGCAGAGAGATTCTAGCGGGAGGGCCCTCTTGGACAGATACGCAGTATTTT
V: TRBV7-6; J: TRBJ2-1; D: TRBD2; size: NA; CDR3: CASSKALRRGVGNEQFF; DNA: TGTGCCAGCAGCAAGGCCCTCCGGCGGGGGGTAGGCAATGAGCAGTTCTTC
V: TRBV6-6; J: TRBJ2-7; D: NA; size: NA; CDR3: CASSLRAVPSYEQYF; DNA: TGTGCCAGCAGTTTGAGGGCAGTCCCCTCCTACGAGCAGTACTTC
V: TRBV29-1; J: TRBJ2-3; D: NA; size: NA; CDR3: CSVEGDRSDTQYF; DNA: TGCAGCGTTGAAGGGGATCGTTCTGATACGCAGTATTTT
V: TRBV7-2; J: TRBJ2-2; D: NA; size: NA; CDR3: CASSPWTENTGELFF; DNA: TGTGCCAGCAGCCCCTGGACCGAGAACACCGGGGAGCTGTTTTTT
V: TRBV18; J: TRBJ1-2; D: NA; size: NA; CDR3: CASSVNEGELYGYTF; DNA: TGTGCCAGCTCAGTAAATGAAGGGGAACTCTATGGCTACACCTTC
V: TRBV2; J: TRBJ1-5; D: NA; size: NA; CDR3: CASSISRSNQPQHF; DNA: TGTGCCAGCAGTATCTCTAGGAGCAATCAGCCCCAGCATTTT
V: TRBV11-3; J: TRBJ2-7; D: TRBD1; size: NA; CDR3: CASSWGTGSYEQYF; DNA: TGTGCCAGCAGCTGGGGGACAGGGAGCTACGAGCAGTACTTC
V: TRBV11-2; J: TRBJ1-5; D: NA; size: NA; CDR3: CASSLDKHQPQHF; DNA: TGTGCCAGCAGCTTAGACAAGCATCAGCCCCAGCATTTT
V: TRBV4-1; J: TRBJ1-1; D: NA; size: NA; CDR3: CASRVGPGVYNTEAFF; DNA: TGCGCCAGCAGGGTCGGCCCCGGTGTTTATAACACTGAAGCTTTCTTT
V: TRBV6-6; J: TRBJ2-7; D: NA; size: NA; CDR3: CASSRFSDSLGEQYF; DNA: TGTGCCAGCAGTCGTTTCTCGGACTCATTGGGGGAGCAGTACTTC
V: TRBV5-1; J: TRBJ1-2; D: NA; size: few; CDR3: CASSFRGLLGGYTF; DNA: TGCGCCAGCAGCTTCAGGGGCCTTCTTGGGGGCTACACCTTC
V: TRBV2; J: TRBJ2-1; D: TRBD2; size: NA; CDR3: CASSTRLAGPYNEQFF; DNA: TGTGCCAGCAGTACGCGGCTAGCGGGGCCCTACAATGAGCAGTTCTTC
V: TRBV5-4; J: TRBJ2-1; D: NA; size: NA; CDR3: CASTSVHRDNEQFF; DNA: TGTGCCAGCACTTCCGTTCACAGGGACAATGAGCAGTTCTTC